One sample yielded the 5 T cell receptor beta chains listed below, sequenced in a study of T cells in Graves' hyperthyroidism and ophthalmopathy. Amplified TCR beta CDR3 regions came from RNA transcripts. TCR CDR3 regions were first amplified by RT-PCR with HTBI primers. Each CDR3 protein gets one entry after TCRdb re-called the multiplex PCR reads with MiXCR. This sample has 490,000 or so distinct CDR3 sequences; approximately 49% occur once, and the top ten carry 44%. The sample consisted of peripheral blood or thyroid tissue (not recorded which). These receptors were obtained from an adult woman with Graves' disease, either hyperthyroidism or ophthalmopathy (not recorded which).

This clonotype was observed many times. The chain links TRBV2 to TRBJ1-5; D remains unclear. The V and J ends lost 6 bases and 2 bases respectively, with 8 bases between them. The length of the CDR3 is 13 residues. CDR1 and CDR2 from the germline V gene are SNHLY and FYNNEI. The CDR3 region is CASRGNGNQPQHF. The CDR3 DNA is TGTGCCAGCAGGGGGAATGGCAATCAGCCCCAGCATTTT.

V is TRBV7-2 and J is TRBJ2-3; D is ambiguous. V was trimmed by 1 base and J by 2 bases, leaving 7 bases between them. The CDR3 covers 14 residues. Looked up from germline, CDR1 is SGHTA and CDR2 is FQGNSA. CDR3 loop: CASSLDYLTDTQYF. CDR3 coding DNA: TGTGCCAGCAGCTTAGACTACCTCACAGATACGCAGTATTTT.

The chain uses TRBV10-2 and TRBJ2-5; tentative D call: TRBD2 (6 bases). V lost 6 bases to trimming and J lost 5 bases, with 13 bases between them. Germline V gene data show CDR1 as WSHSY and CDR2 as SAAADI. This CDR3 comprises 13 residues. The DNA of the CDR3 is TGCGCCAGCAGGATGGGGACTGGGGAGACCCAGTACTTC. Residues: CASRMGTGETQYF.

This clonotype was picked up many times. The chain couples TRBV9 to TRBJ1-1; D is ambiguous. Germline V gene lookup returns CDR1 SGDLS and CDR2 YYNGEE. The length of the CDR3 is 16 residues. V was shortened by 1 base and J by 6 bases, with 19 bases between the two germline ends. The CDR3 bases are TGTGCCAGCAGCGTACAACCCAAAAAGCTATTAGCTGAAGCTTTCTTT. It yields the protein CASSVQPKKLLAEAFF.

The rearrangement links TRBV7-2 to TRBJ1-4; 9 bases match TRBD1. This CDR3 is 14 amino acids long. Germline CDR1 SGHTA, CDR2 FQGNSA. V lost 5 bases, J lost 5 bases, and 3 bases stayed unmatched. The DNA for the CDR3 is TGTGCCAGCAGCATCGACAGGGGGAATGAAAAACTGTTTTTT. It is translated as CASSIDRGNEKLFF.